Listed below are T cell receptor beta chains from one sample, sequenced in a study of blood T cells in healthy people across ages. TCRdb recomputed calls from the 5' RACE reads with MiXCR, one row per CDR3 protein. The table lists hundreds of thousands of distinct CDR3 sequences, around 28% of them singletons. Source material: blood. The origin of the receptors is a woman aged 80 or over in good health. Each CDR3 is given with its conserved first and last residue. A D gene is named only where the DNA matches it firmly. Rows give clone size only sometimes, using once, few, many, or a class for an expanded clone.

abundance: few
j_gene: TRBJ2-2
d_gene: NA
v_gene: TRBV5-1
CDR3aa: CASSSSTGAGELFF

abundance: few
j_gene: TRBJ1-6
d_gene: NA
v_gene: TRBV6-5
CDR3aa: CASSYSTRSPLHF

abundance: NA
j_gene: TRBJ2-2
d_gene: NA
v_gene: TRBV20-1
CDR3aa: CSATVRAQSGELFF

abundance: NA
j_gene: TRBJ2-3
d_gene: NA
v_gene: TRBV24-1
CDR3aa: CATSDLRGPPPGTQYF

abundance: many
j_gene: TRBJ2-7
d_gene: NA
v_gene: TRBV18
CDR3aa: CASSPTAGGPYEQYF

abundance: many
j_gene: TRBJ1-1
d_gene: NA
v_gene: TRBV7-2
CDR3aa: CASSLDGGGEAFF

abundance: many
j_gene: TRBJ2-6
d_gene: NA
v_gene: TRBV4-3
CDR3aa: CASSQEDTSLGANVLTF

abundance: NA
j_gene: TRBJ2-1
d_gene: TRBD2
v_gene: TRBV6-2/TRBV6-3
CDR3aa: CASSKHKTSGRGNEQFF

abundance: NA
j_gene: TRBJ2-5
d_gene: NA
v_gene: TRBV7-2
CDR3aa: CASSLEYRAQETQYF

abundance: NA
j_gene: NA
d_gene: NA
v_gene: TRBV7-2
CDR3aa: CASSQTPSSYNEQYF

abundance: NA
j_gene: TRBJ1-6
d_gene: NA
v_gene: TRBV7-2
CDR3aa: CASSSGTLSSPLHF

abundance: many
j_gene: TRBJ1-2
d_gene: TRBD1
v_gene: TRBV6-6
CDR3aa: CASRGQGLLYGYTF

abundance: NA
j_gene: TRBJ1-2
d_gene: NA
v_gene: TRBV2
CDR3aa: CASSDFVKANYGYTF

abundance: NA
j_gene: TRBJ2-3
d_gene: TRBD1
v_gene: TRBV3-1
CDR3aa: CASSQVQGTPLGTQYF

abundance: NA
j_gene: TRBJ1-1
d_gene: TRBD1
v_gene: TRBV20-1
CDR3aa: CSARGDSTEAFF

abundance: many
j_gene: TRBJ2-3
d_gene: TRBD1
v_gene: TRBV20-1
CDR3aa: CSATLGTGHTDTQYF

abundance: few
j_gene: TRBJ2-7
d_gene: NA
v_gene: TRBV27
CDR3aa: CASSLSVSLDEQYF

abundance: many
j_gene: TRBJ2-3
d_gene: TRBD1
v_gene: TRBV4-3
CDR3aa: CASSQDRLDRGYF

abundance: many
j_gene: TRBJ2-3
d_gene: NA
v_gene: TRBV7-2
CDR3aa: CASSNKGMPQDTQYF

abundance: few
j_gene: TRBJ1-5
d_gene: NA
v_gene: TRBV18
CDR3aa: CASSPGVGFQNQPQHF

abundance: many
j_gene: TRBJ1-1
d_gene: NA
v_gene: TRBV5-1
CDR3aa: CASGRGTEAFF

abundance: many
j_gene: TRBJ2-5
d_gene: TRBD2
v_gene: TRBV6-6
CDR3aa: CASSIGGREETQYF

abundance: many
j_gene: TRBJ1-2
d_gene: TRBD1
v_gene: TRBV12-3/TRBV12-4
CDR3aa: CASSLNQGANYGYTF

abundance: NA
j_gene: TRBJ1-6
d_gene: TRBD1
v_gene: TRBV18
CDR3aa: CASSLDRHNSPLHF

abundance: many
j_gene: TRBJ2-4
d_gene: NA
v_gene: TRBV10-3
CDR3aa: CAISESGGLAKNIQYF

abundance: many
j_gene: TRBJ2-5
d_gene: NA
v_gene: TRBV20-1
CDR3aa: CSATGREETQYF

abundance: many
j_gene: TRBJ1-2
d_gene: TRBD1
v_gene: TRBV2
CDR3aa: CASSEGQGAYGYTF

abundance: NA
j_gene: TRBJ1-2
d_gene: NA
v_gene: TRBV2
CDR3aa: CASTPGTNYGYTF

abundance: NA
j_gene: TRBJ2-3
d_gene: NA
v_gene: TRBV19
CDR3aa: CASSIRQTSTDTQYF

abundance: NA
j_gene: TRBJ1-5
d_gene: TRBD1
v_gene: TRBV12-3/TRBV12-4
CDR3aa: CASSLLGGTGFRPQHF

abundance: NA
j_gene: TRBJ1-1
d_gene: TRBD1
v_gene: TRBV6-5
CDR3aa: CAAGGTGGETEAFF

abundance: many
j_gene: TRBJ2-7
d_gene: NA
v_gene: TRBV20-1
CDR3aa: CSGSRGGASGQYF

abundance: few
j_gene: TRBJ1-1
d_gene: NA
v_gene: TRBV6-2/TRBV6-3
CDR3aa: CASSYRINRYTEAFF

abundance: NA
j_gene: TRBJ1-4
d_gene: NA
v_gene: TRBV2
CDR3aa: CASREGNEKLFF

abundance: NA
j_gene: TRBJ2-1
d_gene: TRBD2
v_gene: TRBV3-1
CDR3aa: CATKGLAGGEQFF

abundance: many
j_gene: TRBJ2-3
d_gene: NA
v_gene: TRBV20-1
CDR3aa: CSASGDRTDTQYF

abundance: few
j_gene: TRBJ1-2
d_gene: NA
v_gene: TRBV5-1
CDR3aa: CASSPQTGWDGYTF

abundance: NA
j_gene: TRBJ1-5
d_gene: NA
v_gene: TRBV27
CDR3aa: CASSFRQNSNQPQHF

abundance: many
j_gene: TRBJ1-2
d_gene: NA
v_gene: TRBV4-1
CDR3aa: CASSLSGGDNYGYTF

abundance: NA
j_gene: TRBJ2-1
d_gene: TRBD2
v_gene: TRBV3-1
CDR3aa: CASSPHERGGNEQFF

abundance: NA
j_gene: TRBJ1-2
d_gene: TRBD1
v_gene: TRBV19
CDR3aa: CASSPTGTGGRGYTF

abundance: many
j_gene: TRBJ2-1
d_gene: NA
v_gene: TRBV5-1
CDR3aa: CASSLAGRTDNEQFF

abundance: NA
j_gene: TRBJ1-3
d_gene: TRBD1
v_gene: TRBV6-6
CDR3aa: CASSYLWTGRGNTIYF

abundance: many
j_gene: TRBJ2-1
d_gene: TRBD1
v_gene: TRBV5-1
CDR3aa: CASSLAAGGGEQFF

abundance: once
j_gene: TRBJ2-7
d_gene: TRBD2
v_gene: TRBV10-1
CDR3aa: CASSESGTSTETRYF

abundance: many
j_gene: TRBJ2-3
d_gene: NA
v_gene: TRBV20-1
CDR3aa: CSARKDGRVNTQYF

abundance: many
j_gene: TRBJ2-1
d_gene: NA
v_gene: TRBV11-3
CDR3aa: CASSLTRLGSPRYNEQFF

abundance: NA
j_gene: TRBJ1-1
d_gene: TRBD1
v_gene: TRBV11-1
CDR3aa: CASSLAIPITDRETEAFF

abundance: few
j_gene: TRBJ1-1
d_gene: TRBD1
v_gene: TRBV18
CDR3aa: CASSGTVSTEAFF

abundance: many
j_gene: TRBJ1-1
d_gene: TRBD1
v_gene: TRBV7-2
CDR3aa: CASSSGQSNTEAFF

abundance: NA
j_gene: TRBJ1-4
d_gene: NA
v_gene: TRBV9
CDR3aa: CASSADTFNEKLFF

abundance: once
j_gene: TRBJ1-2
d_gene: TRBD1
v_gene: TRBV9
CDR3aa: CASGVVPGQNYGYTF

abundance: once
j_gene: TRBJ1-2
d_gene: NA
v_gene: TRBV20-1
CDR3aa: CSGGQPYGYTF

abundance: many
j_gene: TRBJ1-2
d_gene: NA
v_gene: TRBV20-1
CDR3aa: CSAIDPSAGPYGYTF

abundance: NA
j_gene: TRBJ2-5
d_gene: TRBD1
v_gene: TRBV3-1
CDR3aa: CASSQGGTVFEQYF

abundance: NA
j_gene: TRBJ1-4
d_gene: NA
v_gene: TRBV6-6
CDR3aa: CASSYNGAQTNEKLFF

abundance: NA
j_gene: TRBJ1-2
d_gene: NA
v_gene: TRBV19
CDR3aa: CATTGGTYGYTF

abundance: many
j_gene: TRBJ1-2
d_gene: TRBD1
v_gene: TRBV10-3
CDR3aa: CAKSAGQGTAGYTF